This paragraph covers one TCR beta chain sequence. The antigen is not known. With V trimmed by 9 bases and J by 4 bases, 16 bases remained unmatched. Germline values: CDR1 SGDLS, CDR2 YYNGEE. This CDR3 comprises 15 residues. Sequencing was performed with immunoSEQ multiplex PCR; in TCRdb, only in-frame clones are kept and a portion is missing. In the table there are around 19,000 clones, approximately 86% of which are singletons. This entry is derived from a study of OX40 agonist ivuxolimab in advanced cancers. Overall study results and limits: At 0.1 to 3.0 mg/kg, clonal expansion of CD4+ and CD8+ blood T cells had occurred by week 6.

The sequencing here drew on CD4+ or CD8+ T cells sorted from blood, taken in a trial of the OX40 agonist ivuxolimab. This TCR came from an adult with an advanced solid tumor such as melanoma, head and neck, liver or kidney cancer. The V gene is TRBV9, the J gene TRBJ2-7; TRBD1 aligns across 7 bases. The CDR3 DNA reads TGTGCCACCCAGATTCGAGACAGGGACGAGTACGAGCAGTACTTC. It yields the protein CATQIRDRDEYEQYF.